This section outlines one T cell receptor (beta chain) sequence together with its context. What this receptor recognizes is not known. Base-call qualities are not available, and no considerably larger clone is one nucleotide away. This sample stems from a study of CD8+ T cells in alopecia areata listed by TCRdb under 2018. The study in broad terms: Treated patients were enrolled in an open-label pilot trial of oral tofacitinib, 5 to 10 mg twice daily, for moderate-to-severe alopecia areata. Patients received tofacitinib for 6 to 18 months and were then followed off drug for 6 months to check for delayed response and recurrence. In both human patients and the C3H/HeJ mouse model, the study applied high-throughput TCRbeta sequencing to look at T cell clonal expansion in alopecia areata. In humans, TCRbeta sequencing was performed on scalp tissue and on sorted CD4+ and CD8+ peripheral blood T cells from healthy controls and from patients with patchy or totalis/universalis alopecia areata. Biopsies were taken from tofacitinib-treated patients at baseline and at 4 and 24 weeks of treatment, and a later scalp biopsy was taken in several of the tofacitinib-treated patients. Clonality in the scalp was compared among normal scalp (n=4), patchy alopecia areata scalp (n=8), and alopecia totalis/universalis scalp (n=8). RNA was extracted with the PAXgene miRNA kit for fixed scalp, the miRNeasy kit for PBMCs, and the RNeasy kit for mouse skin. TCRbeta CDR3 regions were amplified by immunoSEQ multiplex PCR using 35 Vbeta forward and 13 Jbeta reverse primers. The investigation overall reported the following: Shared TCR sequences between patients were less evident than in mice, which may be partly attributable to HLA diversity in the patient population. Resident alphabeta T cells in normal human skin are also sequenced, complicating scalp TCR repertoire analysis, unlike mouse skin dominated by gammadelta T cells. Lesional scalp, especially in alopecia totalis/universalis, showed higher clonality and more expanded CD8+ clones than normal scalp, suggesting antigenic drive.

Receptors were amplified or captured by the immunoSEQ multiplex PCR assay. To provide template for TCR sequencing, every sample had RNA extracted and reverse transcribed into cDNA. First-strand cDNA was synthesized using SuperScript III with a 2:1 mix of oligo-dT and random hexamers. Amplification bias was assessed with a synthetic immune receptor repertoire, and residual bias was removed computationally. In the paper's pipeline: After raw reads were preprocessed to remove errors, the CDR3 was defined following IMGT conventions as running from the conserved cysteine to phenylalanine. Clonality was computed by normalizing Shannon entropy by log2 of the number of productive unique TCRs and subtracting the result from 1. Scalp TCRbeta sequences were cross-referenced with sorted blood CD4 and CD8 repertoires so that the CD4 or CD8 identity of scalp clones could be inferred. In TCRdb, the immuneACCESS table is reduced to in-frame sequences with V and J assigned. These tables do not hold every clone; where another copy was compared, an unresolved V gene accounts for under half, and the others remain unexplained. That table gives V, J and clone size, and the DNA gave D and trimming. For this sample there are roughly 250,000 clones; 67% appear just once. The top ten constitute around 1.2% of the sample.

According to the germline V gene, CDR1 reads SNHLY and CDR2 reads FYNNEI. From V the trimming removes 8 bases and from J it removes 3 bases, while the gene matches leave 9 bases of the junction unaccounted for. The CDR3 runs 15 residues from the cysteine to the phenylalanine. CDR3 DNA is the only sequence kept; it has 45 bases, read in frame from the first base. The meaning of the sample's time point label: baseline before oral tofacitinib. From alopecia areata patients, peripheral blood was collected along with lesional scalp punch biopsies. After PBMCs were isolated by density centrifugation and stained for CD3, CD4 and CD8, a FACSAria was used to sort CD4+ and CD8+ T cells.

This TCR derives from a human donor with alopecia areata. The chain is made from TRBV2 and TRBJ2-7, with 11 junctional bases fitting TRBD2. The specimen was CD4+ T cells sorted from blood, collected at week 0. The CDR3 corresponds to CASGQTSGANYEQYF. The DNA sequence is TGTGCCAGCGGACAGACTAGCGGGGCCAACTACGAGCAGTACTTC.